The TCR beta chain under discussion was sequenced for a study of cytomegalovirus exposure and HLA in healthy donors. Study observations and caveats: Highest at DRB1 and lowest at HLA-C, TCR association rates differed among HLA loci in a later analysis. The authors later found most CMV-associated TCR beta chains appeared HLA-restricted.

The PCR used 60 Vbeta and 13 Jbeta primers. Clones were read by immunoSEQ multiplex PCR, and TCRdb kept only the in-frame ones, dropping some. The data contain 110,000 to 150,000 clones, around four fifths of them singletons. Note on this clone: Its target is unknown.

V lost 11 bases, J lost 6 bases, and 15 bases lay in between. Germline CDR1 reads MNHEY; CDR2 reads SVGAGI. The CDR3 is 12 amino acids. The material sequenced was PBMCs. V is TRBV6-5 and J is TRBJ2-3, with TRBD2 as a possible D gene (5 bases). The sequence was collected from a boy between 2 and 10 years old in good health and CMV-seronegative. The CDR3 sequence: CAAGPDRDTQYF. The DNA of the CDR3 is TGTGCCGCGGGTCCCGATCGGGATACGCAGTATTTT.